There are many counts of the clone carrying this TCR beta chain. What it binds is unknown. Germline CDR1 is ENHRY and CDR2 is SYGVKD. The CDR3 loop spans 15 amino acids. With 1 base removed from V and 4 bases from J, the gap between germline ends came to 12 bases. 5'RACE primed at constant segments yielded TCR alpha and TCR beta cDNA libraries bearing sample barcodes and UMIs. MiXCR was run by TCRdb on the 5' RACE reads, yielding one entry per CDR3 protein. The table lists approximately 190,000 distinct CDR3 sequences, approximately 20% of them singletons. The sample belongs to a study of T-cell memory formation after mild COVID-19. Overall study findings and caveats: Contracting clones from day 15 to 85 had balanced CD4/CD8; later expanders favoured CD4+.

The specimen was PBMCs or a T cell subset sorted from them (not recorded which). This chain joins TRBV10-3 and TRBJ2-3; D is perhaps TRBD1 (6 bases). The TCR comes from an adult woman who had mild COVID-19 (a few samples of this study predate the infection). Cell type and time point are not known. The CDR3 DNA reads as TGTGCCATCAGTGAGTTGGGCAGGGGAGCAGATACGCAGTATTTT. Residues: CAISELGRGADTQYF.